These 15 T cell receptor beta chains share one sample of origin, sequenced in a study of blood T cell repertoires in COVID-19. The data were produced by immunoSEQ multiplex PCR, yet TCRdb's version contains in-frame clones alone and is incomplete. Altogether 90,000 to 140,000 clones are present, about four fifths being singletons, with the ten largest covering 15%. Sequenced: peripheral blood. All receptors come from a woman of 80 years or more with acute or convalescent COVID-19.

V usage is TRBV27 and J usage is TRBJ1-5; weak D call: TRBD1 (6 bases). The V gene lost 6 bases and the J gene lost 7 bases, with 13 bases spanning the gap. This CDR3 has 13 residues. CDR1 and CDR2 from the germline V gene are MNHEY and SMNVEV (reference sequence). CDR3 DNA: TGTGCCAGCAGATTAGGACAGTCACAGCCCCAGCATTTT. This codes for CASRLGQSQPQHF.

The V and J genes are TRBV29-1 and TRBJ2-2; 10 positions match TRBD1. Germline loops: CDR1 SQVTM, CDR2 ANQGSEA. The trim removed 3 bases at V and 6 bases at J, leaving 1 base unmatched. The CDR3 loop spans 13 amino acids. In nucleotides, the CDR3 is TGCAGCGTTGACGGGACAGGGGCCGGGGAGCTGTTTTTT. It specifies CSVDGTGAGELFF.

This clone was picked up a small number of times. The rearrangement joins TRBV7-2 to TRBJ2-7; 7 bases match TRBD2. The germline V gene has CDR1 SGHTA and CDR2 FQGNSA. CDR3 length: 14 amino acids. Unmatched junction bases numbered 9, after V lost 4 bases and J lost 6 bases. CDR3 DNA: TGTGCCAGCAGCTCGAGCGGGATCCCTTCCGAGCAGTACTTC. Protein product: CASSSSGIPSEQYF.

The CDR3 here is CASRTGPLYNSPLHF. The CDR3, as DNA: TGTGCCAGCAGAACAGGCCCCCTGTATAATTCACCCCTCCACTTT. The chain employs TRBV2 and TRBJ1-6; D is perhaps TRBD1 (5 bases). CDR3 length: 15 residues. V gave up 6 bases and J gave up 4 bases, with 13 bases separating them. The germline V gene encodes CDR1 SNHLY and CDR2 FYNNEI. Supplemented by reference TRBV2 and TRBJ1-6, the full variable domain reads EPEVTQTPSHQVTQMGQEVILRCVPISNHLYFYWYRQILGQKVEFLVSFYNNEISEKSEIFDDQFSVERPDGSNFTLKIRSTKLEDSAMYFCASRTGPLYNSPLHFGNGTRLTVT.

The chain's CDR3 is CATSDPGGSQNEQFF. In DNA form, the CDR3 reads TGTGCCACCAGTGACCCTGGCGGGAGCCAGAATGAGCAGTTCTTC. The chain carries TRBV24-1 and TRBJ2-1, with 7 bases aligning to TRBD2. CDR1 KGHDR and CDR2 SFDVKD come from the germline V gene. The V and J ends lost 4 bases and 7 bases, in that order; junction bases with no gene match: 9. The CDR3 covers 15 residues.

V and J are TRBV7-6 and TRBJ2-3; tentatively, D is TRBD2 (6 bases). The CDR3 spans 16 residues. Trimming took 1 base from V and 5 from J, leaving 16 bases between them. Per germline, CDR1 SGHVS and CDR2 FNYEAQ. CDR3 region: CASSLGVGSEVDTQYF. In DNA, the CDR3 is TGTGCCAGCAGCTTAGGGGTCGGGAGCGAAGTAGATACGCAGTATTTT.

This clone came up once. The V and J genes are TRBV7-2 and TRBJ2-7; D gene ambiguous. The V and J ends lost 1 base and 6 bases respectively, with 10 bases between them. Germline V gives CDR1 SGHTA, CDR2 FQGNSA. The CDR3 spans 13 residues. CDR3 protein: CASSLVYRSEQYF. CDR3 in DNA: TGTGCCAGCAGCTTAGTGTACAGAAGCGAGCAGTACTTC.

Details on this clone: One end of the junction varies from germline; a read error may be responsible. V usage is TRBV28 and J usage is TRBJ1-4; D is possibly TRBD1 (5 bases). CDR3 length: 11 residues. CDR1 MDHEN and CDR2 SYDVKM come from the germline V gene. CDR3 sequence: CASSSGQKPVF. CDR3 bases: TGTGCCAGCAGCTCCGGACAAAAGCCTGTTTTT. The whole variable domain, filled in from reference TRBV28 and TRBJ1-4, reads DVKVTQSSRYLVKRTGEKVFLECVQDMDHENMFWYRQDPGLGLRLIYFSYDVKMKEKGDIPEGYSVSREKKERFSLILESASTNQTSMYLCASSSGQKPVFGSGTQLSVL.

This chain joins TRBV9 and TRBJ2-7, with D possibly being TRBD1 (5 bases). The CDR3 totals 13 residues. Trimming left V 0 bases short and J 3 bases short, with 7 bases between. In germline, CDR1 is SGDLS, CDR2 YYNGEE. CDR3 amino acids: CASSVAQGYEQYF. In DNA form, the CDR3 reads TGTGCCAGCAGCGTAGCTCAGGGCTACGAGCAGTACTTC.

For the CDR3, the DNA is TGTGCCTGGAGATTGACTAGCGGGAGTGTGAACACCGGGGAGCTGTTTTTT. Translation: CAWRLTSGSVNTGELFF. The chain joins TRBV30 to TRBJ2-2, with 12 bases that match TRBD2. Per germline, CDR1 GTSNPN and CDR2 SVGIG (reference sequence). V shed 3 bases and J 1 base; nucleotides not matched to a gene: 6. The CDR3 is made up of 17 amino acids.

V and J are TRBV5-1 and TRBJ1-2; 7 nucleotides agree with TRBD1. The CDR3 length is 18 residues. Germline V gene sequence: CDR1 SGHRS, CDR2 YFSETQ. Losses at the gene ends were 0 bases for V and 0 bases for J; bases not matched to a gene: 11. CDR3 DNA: TGCGCCAGCAGCTTGGAGGGTAGGAGGGGGCAAGCTAACTATGGCTACACCTTC. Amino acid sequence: CASSLEGRRGQANYGYTF. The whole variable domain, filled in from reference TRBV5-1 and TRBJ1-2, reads KAGVTQTPRYLIKTRGQQVTLSCSPISGHRSVSWYQQTPGQGLQFLFEYFSETQRNKGNFPGRFSGRQFSNSRSEMNVSTLELGDSALYLCASSLEGRRGQANYGYTFGSGTRLTVV.

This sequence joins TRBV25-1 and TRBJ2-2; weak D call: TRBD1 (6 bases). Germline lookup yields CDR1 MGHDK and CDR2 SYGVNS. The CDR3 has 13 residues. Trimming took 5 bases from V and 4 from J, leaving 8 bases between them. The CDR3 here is CASSLQGTGELFF. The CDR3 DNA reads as TGTGCCAGCAGTTTACAGGGCACCGGGGAGCTGTTTTTT.

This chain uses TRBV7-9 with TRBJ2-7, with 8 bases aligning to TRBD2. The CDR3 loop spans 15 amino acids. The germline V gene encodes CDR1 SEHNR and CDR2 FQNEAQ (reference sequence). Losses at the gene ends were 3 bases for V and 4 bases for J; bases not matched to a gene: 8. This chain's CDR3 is CASSLGSGIRYEQYF. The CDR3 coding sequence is TGTGCCAGCAGCTTGGGTAGCGGGATTAGGTACGAGCAGTACTTC.

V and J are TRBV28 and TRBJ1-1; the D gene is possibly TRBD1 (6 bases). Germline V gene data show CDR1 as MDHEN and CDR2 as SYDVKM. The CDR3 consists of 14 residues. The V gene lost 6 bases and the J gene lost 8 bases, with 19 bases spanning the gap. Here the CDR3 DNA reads TGTGCCAGCAGACCCAGGACAGTTACTGGGGAAGCTTTCTTT. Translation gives CASRPRTVTGEAFF.

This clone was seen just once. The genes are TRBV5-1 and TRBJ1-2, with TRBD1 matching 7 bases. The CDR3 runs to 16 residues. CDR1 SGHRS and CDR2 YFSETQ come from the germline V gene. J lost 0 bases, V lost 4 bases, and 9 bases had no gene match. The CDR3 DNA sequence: TGCGCCAGCAGCCCACTAACAGGGGCCCCTAACTATGGCTACACCTTC. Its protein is CASSPLTGAPNYGYTF. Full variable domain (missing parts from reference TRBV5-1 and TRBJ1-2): KAGVTQTPRYLIKTRGQQVTLSCSPISGHRSVSWYQQTPGQGLQFLFEYFSETQRNKGNFPGRFSGRQFSNSRSEMNVSTLELGDSALYLCASSPLTGAPNYGYTFGSGTRLTVV.